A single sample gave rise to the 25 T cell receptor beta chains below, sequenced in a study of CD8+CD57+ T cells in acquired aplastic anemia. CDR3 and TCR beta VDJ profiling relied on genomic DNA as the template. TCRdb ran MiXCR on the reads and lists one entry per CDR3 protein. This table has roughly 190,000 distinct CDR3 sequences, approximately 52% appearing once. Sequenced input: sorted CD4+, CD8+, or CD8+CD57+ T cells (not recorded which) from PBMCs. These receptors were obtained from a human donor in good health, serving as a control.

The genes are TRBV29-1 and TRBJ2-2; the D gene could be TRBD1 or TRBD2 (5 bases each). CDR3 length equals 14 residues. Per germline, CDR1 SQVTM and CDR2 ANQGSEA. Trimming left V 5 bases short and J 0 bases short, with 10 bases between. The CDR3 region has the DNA TGCAGCGTTCTCGGGACCGCGAACACCGGGGAGCTGTTTTTT. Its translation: CSVLGTANTGELFF.

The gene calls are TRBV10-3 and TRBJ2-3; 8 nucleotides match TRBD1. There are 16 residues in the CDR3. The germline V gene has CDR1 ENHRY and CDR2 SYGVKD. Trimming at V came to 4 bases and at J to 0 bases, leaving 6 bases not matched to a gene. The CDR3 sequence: CAISARQGTSTDTQYF. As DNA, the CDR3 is TGTGCCATCAGTGCCCGACAGGGGACCAGCACAGATACGCAGTATTTT.

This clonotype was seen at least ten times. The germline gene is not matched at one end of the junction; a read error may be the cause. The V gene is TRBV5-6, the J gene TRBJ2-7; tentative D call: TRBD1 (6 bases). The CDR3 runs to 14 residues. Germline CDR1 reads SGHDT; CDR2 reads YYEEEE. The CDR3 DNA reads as TGTGCCAGCAGCCTCCTATCCCCCGGGACACTAGAGGACTTC. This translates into CASSLLSPGTLEDF.

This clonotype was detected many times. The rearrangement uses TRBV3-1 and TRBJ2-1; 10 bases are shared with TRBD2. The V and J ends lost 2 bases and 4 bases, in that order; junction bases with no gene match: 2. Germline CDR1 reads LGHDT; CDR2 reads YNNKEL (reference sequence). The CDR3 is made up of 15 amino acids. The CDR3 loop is CASSQSGGDYNEQFF. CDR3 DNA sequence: TGTGCCAGCAGCCAAAGCGGGGGGGATTACAATGAGCAGTTCTTC.

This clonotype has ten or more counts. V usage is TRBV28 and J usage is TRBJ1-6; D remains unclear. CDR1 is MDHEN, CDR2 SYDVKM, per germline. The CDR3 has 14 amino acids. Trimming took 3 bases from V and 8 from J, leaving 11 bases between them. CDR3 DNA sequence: TGTGCCAGCAGTTTTGGGAGTCCGTATTCACCCCTCCACTTT. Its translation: CASSFGSPYSPLHF.

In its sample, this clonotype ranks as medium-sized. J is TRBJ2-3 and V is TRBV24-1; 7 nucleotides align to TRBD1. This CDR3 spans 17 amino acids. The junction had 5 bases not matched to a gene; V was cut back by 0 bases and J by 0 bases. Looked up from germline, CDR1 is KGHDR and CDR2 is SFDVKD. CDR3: CATSDLRGGLSTDTQYF. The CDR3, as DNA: TGTGCCACCAGTGATTTGCGAGGGGGCTTGAGCACAGATACGCAGTATTTT.

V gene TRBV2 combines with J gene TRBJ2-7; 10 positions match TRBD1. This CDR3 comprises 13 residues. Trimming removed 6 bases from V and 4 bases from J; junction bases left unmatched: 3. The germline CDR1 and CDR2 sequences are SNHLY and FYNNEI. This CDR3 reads CASRSDRGYEQYF. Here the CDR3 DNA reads TGTGCCAGCAGGTCGGACAGGGGGTACGAGCAGTACTTC.

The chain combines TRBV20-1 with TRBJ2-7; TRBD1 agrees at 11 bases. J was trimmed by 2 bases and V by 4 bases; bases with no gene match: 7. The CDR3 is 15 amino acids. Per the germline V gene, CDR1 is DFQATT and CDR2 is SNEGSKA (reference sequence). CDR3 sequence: CSANQGQGGTYEQYF. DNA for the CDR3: TGCAGTGCTAACCAGGGACAGGGGGGGACCTACGAGCAGTACTTC.

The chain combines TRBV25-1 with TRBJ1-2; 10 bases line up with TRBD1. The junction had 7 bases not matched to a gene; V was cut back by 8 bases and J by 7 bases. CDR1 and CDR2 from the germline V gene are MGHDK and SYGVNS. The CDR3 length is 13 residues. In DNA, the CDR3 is TGTGCCAGCGGGACAGGGGTTTTGGGTGGCTACACCTTC. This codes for CASGTGVLGGYTF.

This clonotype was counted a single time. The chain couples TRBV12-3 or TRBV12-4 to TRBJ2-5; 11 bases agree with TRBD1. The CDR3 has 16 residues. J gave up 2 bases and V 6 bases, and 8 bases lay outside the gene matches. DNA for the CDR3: TGTGCCAGCAGAGGACAGGGGGCCTCGGGGCAAGAGACCCAGTACTTC. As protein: CASRGQGASGQETQYF.

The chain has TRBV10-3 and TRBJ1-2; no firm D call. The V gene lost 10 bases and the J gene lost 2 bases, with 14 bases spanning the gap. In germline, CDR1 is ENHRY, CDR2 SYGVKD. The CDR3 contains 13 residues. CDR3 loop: CASSGGPNYGYTF. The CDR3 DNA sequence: TGTGCCAGCAGCGGCGGTCCGAACTATGGCTACACCTTC.

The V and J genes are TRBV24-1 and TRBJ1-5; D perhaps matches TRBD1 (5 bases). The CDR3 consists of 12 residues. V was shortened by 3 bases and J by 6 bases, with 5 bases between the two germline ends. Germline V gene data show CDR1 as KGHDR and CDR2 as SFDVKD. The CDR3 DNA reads TGTGCCACCAGTGATCAGGGTCAGCCCCAGCATTTT. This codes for CATSDQGQPQHF.

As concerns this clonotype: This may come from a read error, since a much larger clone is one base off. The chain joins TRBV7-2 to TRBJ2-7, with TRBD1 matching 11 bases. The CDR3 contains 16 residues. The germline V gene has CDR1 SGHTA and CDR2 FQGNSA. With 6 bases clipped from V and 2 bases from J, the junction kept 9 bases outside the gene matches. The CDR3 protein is CASREEPGQGAYEQYF. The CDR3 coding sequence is TGTGCCAGCAGGGAAGAACCGGGACAGGGGGCCTACGAGCAGTACTTC.

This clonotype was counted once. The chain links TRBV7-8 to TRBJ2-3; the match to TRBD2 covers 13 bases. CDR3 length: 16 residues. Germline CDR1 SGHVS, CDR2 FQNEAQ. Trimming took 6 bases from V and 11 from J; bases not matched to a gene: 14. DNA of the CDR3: TGTGCCAGCAGTCTTGGGACTAGCGGGATGTACAATGAGCAGTATTTT. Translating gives CASSLGTSGMYNEQYF.

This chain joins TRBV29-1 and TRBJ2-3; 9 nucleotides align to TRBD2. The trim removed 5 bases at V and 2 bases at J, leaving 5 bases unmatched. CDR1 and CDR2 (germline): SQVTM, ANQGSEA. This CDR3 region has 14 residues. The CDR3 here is CSVNLAGVTDTQYF. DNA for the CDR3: TGCAGCGTTAACTTAGCGGGGGTCACAGATACGCAGTATTTT.

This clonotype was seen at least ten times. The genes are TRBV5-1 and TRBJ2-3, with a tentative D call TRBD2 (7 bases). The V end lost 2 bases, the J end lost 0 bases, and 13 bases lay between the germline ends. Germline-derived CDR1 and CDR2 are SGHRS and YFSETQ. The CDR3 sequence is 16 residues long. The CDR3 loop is CASSLGTTGSTDTQYF. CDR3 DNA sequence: TGCGCCAGCAGCTTAGGGACTACAGGGAGCACAGATACGCAGTATTTT.

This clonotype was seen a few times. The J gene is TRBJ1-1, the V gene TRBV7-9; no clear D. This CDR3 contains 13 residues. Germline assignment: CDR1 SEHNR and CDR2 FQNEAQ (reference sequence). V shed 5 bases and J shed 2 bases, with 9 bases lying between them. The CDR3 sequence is CASSPPLNTEAFF. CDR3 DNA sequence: TGTGCCAGCAGCCCCCCCCTTAACACTGAAGCTTTCTTT.

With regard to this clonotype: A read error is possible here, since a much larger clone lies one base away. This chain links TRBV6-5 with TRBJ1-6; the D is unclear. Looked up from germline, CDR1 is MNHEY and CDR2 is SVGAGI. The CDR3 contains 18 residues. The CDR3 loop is CASSYFPTASSYDSPLHF. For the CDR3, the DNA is TGTGCCAGCAGTTACTTCCCGACTGCGAGCTCCTATGATTCACCCCTCCACTTT.

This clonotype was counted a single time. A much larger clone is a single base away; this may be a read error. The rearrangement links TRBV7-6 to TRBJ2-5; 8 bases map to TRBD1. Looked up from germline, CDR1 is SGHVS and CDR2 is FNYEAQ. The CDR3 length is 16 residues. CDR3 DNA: TGTGCCAGCAGTTACAGTGGGACAGGCCCCCGGGGGACCCGGTACTTC. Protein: CASSYSGTGPRGTRYF.

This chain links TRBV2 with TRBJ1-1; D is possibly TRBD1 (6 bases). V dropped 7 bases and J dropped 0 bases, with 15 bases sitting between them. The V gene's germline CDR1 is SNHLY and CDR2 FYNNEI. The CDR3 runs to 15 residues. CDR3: CASTETGTMNTEAFF. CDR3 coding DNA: TGTGCCAGCACCGAAACCGGGACAATGAACACTGAAGCTTTCTTT.

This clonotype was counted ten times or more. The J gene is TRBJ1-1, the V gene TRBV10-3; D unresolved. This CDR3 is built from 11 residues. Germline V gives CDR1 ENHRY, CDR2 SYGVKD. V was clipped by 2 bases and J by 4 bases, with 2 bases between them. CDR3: CAISELTEAFF. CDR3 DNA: TGTGCCATCAGTGAGCTCACTGAAGCTTTCTTT.

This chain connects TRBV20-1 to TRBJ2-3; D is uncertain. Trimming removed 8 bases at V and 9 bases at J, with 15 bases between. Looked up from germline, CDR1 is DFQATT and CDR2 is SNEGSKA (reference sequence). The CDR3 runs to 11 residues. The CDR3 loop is CSSPTQITQYF. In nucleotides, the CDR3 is TGCAGTTCACCGACACAGATAACGCAGTATTTT.

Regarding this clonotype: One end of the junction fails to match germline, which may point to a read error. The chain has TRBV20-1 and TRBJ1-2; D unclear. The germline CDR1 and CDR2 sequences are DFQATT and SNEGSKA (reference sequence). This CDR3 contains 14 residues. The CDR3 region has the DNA TGCAGTGCTAGTGCCCTTGGCGGGAACTATGGCTACGCCTTC. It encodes CSASALGGNYGYAF.

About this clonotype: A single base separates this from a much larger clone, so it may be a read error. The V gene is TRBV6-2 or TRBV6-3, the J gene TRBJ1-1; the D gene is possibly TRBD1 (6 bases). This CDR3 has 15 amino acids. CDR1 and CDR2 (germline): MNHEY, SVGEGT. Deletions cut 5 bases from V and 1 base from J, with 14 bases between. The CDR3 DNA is TGTGCCAGCAGTCGAGCCGGGACAACGAACACTGAAGCTTTCTTT. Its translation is CASSRAGTTNTEAFF.

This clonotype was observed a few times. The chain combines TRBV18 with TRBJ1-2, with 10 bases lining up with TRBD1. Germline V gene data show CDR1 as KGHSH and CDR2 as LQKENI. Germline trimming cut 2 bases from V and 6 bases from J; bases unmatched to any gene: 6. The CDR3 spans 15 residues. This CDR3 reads CASSPTRQGANGYTF. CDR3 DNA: TGTGCCAGCTCACCAACGAGACAGGGGGCTAATGGCTACACCTTC. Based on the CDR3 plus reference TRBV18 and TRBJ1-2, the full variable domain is NAGVMQNPRHLVRRRGQEARLRCSPMKGHSHVYWYRQLPEEGLKFMVYLQKENIIDESGMPKERFSAEFPKEGPSILRIQQVVRGDSAAYFCASSPTRQGANGYTFGSGTRLTVV.